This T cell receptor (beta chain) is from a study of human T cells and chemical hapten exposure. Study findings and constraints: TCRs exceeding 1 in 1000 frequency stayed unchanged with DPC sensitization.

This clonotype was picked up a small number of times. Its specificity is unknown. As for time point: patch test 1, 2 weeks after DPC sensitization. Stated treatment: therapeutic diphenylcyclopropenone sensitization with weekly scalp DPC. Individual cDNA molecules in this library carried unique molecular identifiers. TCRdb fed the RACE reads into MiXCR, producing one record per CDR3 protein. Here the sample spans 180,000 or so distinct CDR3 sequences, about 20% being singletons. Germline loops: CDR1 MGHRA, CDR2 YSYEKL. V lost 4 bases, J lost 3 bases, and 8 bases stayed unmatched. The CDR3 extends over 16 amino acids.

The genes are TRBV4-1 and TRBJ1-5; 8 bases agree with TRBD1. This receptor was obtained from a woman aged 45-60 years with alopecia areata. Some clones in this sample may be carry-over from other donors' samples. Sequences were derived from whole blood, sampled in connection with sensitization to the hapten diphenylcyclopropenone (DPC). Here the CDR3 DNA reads TGCGCCAGCAGCCCCGGACAGGGCACCATCAATCAGCCCCAGCATTTT. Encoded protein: CASSPGQGTINQPQHF.